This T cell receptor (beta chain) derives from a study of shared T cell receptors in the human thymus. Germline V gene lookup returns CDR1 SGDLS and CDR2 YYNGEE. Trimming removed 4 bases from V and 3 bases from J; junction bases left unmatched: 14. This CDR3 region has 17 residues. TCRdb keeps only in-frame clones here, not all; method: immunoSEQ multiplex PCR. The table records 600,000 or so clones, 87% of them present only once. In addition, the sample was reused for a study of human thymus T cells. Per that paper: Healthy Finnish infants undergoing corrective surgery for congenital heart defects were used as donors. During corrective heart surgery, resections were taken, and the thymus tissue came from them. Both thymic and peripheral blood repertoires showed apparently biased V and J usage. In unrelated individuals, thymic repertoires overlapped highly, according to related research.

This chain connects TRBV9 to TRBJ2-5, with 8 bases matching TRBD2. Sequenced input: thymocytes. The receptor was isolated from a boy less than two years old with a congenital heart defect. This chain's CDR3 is CASSRRSGGAGEETQYF. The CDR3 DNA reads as TGTGCCAGCAGCCGACGGTCCGGGGGGGCCGGGGAAGAGACCCAGTACTTC.